The present entry profiles one T cell receptor beta chain with its context. The antigen is unknown. The data stem from a study of shared clonotypes between healthy human individuals. Study results and caveats: Naive subsets generally exceeded memory subsets in estimated richness.

Germline-derived CDR1 and CDR2 are SGHRS and YFSETQ. V was clipped by 4 bases and J by 5 bases; unmatched bases: 4. This CDR3 contains 14 residues. Data came from immunoSEQ multiplex PCR; TCRdb stores just in-frame clones and leaves some out. The sample includes 2 million to 3 million clones, 93% seen only once; the top ten take about 0.34%. This TCR was sampled from a man aged 18 to 30 in good health. Some clones in this sample may be carry-over from other donors' samples. Sequencing input: naive CD4+ T cells from PBMCs. As to subset: CD45RA+ positively selected. The chain recombines TRBV5-1 with TRBJ1-2; 11 bases agree with TRBD1. In DNA, the CDR3 is TGCGCCAGCAGCATCGGGACAGGGGGTTATGGCTACACCTTC. Its translation: CASSIGTGGYGYTF. The full variable domain, completed using reference TRBV5-1 and TRBJ1-2, is KAGVTQTPRYLIKTRGQQVTLSCSPISGHRSVSWYQQTPGQGLQFLFEYFSETQRNKGNFPGRFSGRQFSNSRSEMNVSTLELGDSALYLCASSIGTGGYGYTFGSGTRLTVV.